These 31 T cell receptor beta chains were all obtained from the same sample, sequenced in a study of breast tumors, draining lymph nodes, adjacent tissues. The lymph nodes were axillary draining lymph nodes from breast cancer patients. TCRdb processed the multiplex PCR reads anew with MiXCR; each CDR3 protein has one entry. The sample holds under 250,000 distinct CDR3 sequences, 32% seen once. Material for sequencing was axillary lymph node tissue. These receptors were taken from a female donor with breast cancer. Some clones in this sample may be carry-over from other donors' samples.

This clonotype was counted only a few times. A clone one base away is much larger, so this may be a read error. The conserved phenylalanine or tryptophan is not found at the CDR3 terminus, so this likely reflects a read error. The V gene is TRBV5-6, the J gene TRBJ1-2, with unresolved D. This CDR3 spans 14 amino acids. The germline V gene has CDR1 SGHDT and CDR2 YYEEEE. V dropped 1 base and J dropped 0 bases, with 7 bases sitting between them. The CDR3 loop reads CASSLQETNYGYTS. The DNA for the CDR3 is TGTGCCAGCAGCTTGCAGGAGACTAACTATGGCTACACCTCC.

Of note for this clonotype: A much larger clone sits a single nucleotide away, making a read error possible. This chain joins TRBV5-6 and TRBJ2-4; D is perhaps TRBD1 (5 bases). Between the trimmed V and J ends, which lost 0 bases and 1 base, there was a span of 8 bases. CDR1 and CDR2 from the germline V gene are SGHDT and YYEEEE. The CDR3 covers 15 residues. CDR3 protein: CASSLVDTAKNIQYF. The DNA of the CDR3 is TGTGCCAGCAGCTTGGTGGACACGGCCAAAAACATTCAGTACTTC.

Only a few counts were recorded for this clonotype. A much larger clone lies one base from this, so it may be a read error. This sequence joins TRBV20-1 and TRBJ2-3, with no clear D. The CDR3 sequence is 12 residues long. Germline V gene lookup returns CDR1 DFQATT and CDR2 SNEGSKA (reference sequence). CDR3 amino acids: CSASPQVDTPYF. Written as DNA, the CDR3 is TGCAGTGCTAGCCCACAAGTTGATACGCCGTATTTT.

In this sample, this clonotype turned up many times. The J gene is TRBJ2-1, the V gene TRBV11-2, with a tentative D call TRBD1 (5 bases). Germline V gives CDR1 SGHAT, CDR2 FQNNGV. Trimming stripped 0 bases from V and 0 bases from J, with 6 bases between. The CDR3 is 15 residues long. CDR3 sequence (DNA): TGTGCCAGCAGCTTAGACAGGGACTCCTACAATGAGCAGTTCTTC. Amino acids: CASSLDRDSYNEQFF.

DNA for the CDR3: TGTGCCAGCAGTTACTCGAGGGTTGCTGGAAACACCATATATTTT. Translation: CASSYSRVAGNTIYF. The rearrangement uses TRBV6-6 and TRBJ1-3, with no clear D. The ends were cut back, 0 bases at V and 2 bases at J, with 8 bases in the middle. The CDR3 is 15 residues long. Germline values: CDR1 MNHNY, CDR2 SVGAGI (reference sequence).

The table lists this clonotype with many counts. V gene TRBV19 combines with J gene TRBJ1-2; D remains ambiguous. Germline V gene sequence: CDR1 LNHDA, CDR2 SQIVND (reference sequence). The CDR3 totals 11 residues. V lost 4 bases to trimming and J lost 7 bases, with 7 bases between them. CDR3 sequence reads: CASSNLGGYTF. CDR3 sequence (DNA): TGTGCCAGTAGTAATCTGGGTGGCTACACCTTC.

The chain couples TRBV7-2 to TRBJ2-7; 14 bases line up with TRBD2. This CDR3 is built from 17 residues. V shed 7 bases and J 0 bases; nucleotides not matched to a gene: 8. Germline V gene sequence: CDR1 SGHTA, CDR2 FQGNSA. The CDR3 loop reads CASTGLAGASGSYEQYF. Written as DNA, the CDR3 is TGTGCCAGCACGGGACTAGCGGGAGCTAGCGGCTCCTACGAGCAGTACTTC.

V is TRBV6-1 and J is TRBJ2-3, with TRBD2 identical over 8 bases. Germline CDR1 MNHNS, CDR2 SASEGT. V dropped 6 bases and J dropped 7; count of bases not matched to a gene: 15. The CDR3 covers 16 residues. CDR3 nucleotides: TGTGCCAGCAGCCCGACGACTAGCGTCTCCAGCTATACGCAGTATTTT. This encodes CASSPTTSVSSYTQYF.

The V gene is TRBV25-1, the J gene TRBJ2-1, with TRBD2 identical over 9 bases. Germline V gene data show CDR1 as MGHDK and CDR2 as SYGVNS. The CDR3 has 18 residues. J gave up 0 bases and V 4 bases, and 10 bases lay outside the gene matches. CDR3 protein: CASSAPLAGGSSYNEQFF. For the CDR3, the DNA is TGTGCCAGCAGTGCTCCTCTCGCGGGAGGGAGCTCCTACAATGAGCAGTTCTTC.

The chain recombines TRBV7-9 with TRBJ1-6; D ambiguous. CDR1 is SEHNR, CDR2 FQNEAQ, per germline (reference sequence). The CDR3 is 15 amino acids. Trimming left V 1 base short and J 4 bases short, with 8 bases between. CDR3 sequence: CASSLGSGYNSPLHF. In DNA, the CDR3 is TGTGCCAGCAGCTTAGGATCAGGTTATAATTCACCCCTCCACTTT.

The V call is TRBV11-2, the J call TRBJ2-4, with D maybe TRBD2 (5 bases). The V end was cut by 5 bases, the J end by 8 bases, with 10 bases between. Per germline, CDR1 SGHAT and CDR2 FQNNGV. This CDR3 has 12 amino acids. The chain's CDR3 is CASSPVGDIQYF. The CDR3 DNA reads TGTGCCAGCAGCCCTGTCGGGGACATTCAGTACTTC.

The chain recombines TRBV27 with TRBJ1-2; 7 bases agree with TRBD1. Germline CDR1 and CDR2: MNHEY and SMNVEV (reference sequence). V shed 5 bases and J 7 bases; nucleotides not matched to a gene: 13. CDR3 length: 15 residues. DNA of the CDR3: TGTGCCAGCAGTCCTAGGGAGGGGGCGGGCCCTGGCTACACCTTC. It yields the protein CASSPREGAGPGYTF.

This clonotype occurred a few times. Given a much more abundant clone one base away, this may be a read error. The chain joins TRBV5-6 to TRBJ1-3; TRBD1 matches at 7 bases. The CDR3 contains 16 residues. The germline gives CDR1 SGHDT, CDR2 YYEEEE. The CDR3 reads CASSWRGQTSGNAIYF. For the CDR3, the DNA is TGTGCCAGCAGCTGGAGGGGACAGACCTCTGGAAACGCCATATATTTT.

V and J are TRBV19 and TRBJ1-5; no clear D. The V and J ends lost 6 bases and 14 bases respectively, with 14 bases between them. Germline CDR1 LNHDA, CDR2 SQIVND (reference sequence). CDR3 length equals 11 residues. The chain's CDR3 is CASRRLGSEHF. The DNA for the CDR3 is TGTGCCAGTAGGCGACTGGGATCCGAGCATTTT.

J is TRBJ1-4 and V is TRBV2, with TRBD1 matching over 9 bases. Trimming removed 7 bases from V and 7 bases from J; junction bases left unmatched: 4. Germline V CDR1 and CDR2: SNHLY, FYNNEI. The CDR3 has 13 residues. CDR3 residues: CASKTGGLEKLFF. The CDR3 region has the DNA TGTGCCAGCAAAACAGGGGGCCTTGAAAAACTGTTTTTT.

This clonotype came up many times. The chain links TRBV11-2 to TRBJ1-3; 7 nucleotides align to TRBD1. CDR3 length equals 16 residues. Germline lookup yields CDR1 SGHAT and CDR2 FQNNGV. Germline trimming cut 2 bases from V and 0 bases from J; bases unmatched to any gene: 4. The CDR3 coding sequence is TGTGCCAGCAGCTTACGGACAGGAAACTCTGGAAACACCATATATTTT. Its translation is CASSLRTGNSGNTIYF. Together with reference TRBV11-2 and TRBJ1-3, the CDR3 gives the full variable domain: EAGVAQSPRYKIIEKRQSVAFWCNPISGHATLYWYQQILGQGPKLLIQFQNNGVVDDSQLPKDRFSAERLKGVDSTLKIQPAKLEDSAVYLCASSLRTGNSGNTIYFGEGSWLTVV.

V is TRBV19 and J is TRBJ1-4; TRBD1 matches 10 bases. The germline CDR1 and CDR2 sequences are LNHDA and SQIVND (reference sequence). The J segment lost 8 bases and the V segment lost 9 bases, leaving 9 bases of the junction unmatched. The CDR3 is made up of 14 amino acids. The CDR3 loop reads CARTGGAVREKLFF. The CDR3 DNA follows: TGTGCCAGGACAGGGGGCGCGGTGAGGGAAAAACTGTTTTTT.

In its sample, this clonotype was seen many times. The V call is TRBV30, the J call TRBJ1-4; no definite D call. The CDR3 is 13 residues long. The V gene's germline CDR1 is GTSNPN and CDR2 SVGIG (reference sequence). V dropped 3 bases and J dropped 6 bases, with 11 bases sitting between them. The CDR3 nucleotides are TGTGCCTGGAGCCGGGTTAGGGATGAAAAACTGTTTTTT. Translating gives CAWSRVRDEKLFF.

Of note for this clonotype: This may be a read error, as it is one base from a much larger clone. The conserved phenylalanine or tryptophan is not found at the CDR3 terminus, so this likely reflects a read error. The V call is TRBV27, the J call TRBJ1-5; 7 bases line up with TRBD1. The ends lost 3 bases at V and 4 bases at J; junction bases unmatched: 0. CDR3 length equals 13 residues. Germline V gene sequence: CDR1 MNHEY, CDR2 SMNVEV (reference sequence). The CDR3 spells CASSLTGNQPQHL. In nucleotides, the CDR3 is TGTGCCAGCAGTTTGACAGGGAATCAGCCCCAGCATCTT.

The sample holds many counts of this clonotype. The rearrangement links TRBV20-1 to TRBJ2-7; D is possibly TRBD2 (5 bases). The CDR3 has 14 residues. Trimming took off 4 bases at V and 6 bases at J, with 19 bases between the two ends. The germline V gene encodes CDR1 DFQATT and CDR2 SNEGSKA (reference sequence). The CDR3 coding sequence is TGCAGTGCTAAAGACGGGGAAGGGCCCCCCGAGCAGTACTTC. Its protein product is CSAKDGEGPPEQYF.

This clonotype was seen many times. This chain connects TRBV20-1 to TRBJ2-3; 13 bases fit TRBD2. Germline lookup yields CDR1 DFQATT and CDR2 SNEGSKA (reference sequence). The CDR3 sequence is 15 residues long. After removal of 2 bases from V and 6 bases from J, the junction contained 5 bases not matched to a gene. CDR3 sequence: CSARRTSGRSDTQYF. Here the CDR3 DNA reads TGCAGTGCTAGACGGACTAGCGGGAGAAGTGATACGCAGTATTTT.

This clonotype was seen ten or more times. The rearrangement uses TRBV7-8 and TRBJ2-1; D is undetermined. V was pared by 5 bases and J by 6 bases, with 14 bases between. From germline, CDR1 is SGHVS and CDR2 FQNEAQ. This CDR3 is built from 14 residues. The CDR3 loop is CASSPLRSPNEQFF. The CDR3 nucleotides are TGTGCCAGCAGCCCCCTCCGGTCCCCCAATGAGCAGTTCTTC.

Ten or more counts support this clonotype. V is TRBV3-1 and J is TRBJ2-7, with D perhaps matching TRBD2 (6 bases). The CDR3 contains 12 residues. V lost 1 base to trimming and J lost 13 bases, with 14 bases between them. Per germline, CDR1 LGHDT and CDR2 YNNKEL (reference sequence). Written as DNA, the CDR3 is TGTGCCAGCAGCCAAGGCGGGACGGAAACCTACTTC. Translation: CASSQGGTETYF.

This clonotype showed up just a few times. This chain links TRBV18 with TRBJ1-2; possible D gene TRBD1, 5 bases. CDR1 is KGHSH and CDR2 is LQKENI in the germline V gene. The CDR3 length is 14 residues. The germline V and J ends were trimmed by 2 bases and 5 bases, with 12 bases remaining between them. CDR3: CASSPYPGGYGYTF. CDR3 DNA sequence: TGTGCCAGCTCACCATACCCGGGGGGGTATGGCTACACCTTC.

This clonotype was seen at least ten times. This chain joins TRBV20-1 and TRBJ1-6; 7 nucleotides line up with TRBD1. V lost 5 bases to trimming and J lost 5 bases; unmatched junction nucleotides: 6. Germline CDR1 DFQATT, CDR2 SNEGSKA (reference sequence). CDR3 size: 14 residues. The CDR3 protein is CSAQQGRDNSPLHF. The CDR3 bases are TGCAGTGCTCAACAGGGGAGGGATAATTCACCCCTCCACTTT.

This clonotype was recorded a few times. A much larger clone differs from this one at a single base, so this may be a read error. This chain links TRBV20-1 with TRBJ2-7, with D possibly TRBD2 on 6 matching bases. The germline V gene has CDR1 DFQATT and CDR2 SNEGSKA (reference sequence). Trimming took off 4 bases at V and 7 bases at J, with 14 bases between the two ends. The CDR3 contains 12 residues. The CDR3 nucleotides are TGCAGTGCTAAGGCAGTCCGGGGGGAGCAGTACTTC. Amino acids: CSAKAVRGEQYF.

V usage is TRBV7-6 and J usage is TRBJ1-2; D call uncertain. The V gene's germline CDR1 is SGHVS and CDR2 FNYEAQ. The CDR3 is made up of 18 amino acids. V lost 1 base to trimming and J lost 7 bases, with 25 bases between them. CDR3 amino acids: CASSLESAASGNTIGYTF. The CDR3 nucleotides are TGTGCCAGCAGCTTAGAAAGCGCGGCTTCTGGAAACACCATTGGCTACACCTTC. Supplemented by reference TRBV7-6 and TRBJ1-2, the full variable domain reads GAGVSQSPRYKVTKRGQDVALRCDPISGHVSLYWYRQALGQGPEFLTYFNYEAQQDKSGLPNDRFSAERPEGSISTLTIQRTEQRDSAMYRCASSLESAASGNTIGYTFGSGTRLTVV.

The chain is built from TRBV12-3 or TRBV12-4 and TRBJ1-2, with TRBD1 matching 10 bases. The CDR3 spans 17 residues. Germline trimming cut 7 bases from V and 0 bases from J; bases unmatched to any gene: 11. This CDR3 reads CASTSRTGGPANYGYTF. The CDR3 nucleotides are TGTGCCAGCACCTCCAGGACAGGGGGACCAGCTAACTATGGCTACACCTTC.

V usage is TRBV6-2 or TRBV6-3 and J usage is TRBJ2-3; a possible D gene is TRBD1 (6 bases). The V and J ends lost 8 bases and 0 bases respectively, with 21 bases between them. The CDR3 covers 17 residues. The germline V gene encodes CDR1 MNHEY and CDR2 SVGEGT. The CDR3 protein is CASPPGVMAISTDTQYF. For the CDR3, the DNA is TGTGCCAGCCCCCCAGGGGTGATGGCAATTAGCACAGATACGCAGTATTTT.

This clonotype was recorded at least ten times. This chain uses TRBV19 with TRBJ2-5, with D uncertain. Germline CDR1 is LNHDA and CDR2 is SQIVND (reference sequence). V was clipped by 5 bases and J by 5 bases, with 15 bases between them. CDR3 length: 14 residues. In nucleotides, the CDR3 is TGTGCCAGTAGTTCGGGCAGAATCTACGAGACCCAGTACTTC. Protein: CASSSGRIYETQYF.

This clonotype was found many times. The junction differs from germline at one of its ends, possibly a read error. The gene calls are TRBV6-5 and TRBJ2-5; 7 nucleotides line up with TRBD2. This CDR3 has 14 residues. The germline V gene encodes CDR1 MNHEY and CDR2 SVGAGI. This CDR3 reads CASSHSARGETQYF. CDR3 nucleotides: TGTGCCAGCAGTCACTCCGCGCGGGGGGAGACCCAGTACTTC.